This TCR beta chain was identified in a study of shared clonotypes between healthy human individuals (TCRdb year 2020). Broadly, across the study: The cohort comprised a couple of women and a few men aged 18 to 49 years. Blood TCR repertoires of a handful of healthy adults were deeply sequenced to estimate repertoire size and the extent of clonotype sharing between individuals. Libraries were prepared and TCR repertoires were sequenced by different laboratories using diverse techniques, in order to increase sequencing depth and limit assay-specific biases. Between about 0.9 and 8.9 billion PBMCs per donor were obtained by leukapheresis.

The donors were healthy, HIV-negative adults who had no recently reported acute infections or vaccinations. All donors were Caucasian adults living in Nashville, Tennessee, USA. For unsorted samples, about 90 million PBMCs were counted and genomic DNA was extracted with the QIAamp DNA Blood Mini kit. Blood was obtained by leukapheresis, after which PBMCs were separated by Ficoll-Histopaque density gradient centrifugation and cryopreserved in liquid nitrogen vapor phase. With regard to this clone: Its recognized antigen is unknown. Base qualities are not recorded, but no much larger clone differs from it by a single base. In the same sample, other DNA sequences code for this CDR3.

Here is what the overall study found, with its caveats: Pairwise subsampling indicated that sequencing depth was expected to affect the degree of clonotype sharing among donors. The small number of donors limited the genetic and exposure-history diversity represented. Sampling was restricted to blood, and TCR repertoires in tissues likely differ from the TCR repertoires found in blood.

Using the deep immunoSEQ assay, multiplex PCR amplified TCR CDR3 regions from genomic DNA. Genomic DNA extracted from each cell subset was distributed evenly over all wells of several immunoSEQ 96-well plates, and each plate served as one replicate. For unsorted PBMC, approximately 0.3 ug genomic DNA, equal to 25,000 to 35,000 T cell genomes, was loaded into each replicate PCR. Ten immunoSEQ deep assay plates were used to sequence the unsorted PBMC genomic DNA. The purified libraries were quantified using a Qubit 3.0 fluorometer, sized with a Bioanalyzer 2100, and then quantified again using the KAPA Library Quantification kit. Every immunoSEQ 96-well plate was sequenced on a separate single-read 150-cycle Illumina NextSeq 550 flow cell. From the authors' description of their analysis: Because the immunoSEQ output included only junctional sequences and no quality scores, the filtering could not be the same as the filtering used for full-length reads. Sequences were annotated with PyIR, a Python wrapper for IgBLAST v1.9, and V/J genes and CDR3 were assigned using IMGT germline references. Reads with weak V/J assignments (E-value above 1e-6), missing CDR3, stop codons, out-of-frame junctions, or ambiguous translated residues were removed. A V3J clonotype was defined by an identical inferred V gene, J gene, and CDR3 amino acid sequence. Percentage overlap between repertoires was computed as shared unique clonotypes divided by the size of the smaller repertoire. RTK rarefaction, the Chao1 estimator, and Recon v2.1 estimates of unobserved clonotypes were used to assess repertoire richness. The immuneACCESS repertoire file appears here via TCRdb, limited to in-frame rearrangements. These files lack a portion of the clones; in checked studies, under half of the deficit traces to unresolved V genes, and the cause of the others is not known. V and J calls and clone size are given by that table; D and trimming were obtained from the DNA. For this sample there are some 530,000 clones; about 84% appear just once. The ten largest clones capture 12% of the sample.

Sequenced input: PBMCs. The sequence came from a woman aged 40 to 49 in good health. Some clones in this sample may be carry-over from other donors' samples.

The DNA reads TGTGCCAGCTCACCAGGGACTAGCGGCACCTACGAGCAGTACTTC. Translated, this gives CASSPGTSGTYEQYF. The sequence joins TRBV18 to TRBJ2-7; 11 central nucleotides agree with TRBD2. CDR1 KGHSH and CDR2 LQKENI were looked up in the germline V gene. Trimming leaves V shorter by 2 bases and J shorter by 2 bases, with the junction holding 2 bases beyond the gene matches. CDR3 length: 15 amino acids, cysteine to phenylalanine. The entry retains the CDR3 DNA only, 45 bases that are in frame from base 1.